This record covers a single TCR beta chain. The antigen remains unidentified. This sample stems from a study of cytomegalovirus exposure and HLA in healthy donors. Study summary: Of the donors genotyped, several hundred in all, about 81% fell in the Caucasian-associated ancestry cluster.

Notes on the study in general: Per a prior analysis, the majority of TCR beta V segments were productive roughly 90% or roughly 30% of the time.

Trimming stripped 2 bases from V and 6 bases from J, with 4 bases between. This CDR3 is 12 amino acids long. Germline V lookup: CDR1 LNHNV, CDR2 YYDKDF (reference sequence). Primers included in the PCR were 60 Vbeta and 13 Jbeta primers. Original methodology: Unique TCR beta chains totaled some 81 million in a later count, with around 11 million of them shared. Sequencing was performed with immunoSEQ multiplex PCR; in TCRdb, only in-frame clones are kept and a portion is missing. V, J and clone size reflect that table, while D and trimming were determined from the DNA. The top ten hold 3.5% to 4% of the sample, which has about 200,000 clones, 78% seen once.

The clonotype comes from a male donor in good health and CMV-seronegative. Sequencing was performed on PBMCs. J is TRBJ2-2 and V is TRBV15; D is unclear. The CDR3 loop is CATSRSAGELFF. The DNA of the CDR3 is TGTGCCACCAGCAGATCCGCCGGGGAGCTGTTTTTT. The whole variable domain, filled in from reference TRBV15 and TRBJ2-2, reads DAMVIQNPRYQVTQFGKPVTLSCSQTLNHNVMYWYQQKSSQAPKLLFHYYDKDFNNEADTPDNFQSRRPNTSFCFLDIRSPGLGDTAMYLCATSRSAGELFFGEGSRLTVL.